Listed here is a single TCR beta chain. As yet, its antigen is unknown. This sample stems from a study of beta chain features in type 1 diabetes. Study-level information: On cell yields, gender and age, patients and healthy donors were similar. Study-wide results and caveats: Compared with healthy donors, patients appeared to share more similar naive, central memory and regulatory TCRB repertoires. The study found moderately but significantly shorter TCRB CDR3s in all four CD4+ subsets of Type 1 diabetes patients.

The whole isolated RNA underwent reverse transcription, so sequencing captured expressed TCRB transcripts. Stem cell-like memory T cell samples averaged about 1 million reads. TCRdb keeps only in-frame clones here, not all; method: immunoSEQ multiplex PCR. In the table there are approximately 100,000 clones, less than 40% of which are singletons. This CDR3 has 15 amino acids. V gave up 5 bases and J gave up 5 bases, with 15 bases separating them. The germline CDR1 and CDR2 sequences are SGHTA and FQGTGA. This chain connects TRBV7-3 to TRBJ2-2; D unclear. The origin of this receptor is a woman younger than 35 in good health. The sample consisted of stem cell memory CD4+ T cells from blood. The CDR3 DNA is TGTGCCAGCAGCCTAGGCCCCCCTGGGACCGGGGAGCTGTTTTTT. This codes for CASSLGPPGTGELFF.